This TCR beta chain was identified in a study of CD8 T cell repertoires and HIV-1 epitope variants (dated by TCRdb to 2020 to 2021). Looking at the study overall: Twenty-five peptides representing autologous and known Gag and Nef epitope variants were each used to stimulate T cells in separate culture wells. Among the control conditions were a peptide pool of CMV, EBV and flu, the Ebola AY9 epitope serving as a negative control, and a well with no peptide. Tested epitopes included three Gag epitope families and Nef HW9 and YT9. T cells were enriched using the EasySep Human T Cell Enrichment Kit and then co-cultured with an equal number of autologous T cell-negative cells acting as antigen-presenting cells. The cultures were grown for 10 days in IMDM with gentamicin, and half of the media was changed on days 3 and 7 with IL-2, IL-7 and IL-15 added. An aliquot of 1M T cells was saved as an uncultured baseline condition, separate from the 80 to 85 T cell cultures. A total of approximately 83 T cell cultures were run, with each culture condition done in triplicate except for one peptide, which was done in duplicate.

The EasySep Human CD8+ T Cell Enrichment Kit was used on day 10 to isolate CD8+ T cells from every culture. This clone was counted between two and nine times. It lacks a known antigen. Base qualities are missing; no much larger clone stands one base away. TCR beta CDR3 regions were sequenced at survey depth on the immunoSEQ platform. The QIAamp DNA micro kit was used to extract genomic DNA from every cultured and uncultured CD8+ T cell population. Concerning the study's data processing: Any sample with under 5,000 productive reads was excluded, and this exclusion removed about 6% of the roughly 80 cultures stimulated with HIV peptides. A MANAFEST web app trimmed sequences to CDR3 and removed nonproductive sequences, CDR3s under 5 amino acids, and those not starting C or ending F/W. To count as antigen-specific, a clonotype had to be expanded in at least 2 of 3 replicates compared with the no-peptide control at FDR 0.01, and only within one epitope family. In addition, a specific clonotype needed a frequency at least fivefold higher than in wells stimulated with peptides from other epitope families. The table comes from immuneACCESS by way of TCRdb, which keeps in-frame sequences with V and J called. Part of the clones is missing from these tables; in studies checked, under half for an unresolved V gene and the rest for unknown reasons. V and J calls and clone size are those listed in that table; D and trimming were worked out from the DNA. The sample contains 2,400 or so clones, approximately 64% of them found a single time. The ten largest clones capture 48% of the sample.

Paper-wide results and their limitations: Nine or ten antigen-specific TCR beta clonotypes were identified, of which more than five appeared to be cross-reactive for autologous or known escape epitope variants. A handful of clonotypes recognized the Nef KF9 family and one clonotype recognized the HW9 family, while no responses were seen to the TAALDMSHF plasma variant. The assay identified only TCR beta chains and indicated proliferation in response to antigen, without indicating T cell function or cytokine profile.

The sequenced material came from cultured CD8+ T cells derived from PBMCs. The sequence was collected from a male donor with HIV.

The bases are TGTGCCAGTAGGTACGGGAACACTGAAGCTTTCTTT. This codes for CASRYGNTEAFF. The V and J segments used are TRBV19 and TRBJ1-1; too little of a D gene remains to name it. The junction shows trimming of 6 bases on V and 1 base on J, plus 6 bases between the germline ends. The CDR3 runs 12 residues from the cysteine to the phenylalanine. Only the CDR3 portion is preserved as DNA: 36 bases, with reading frame beginning at the first base. Via the germline V gene (reference sequence), CDR1 is LNHDA and CDR2 SQIVND.